This TCR beta chain is drawn from a study of PD-L1 blockade in urothelial cancer. Libraries were prepared by immunoSEQ multiplex PCR; TCRdb keeps only in-frame clonotypes and omits some of them. This sample carries some 20,000 clones, about 86% of them seen once, and the ten largest clones take more than 3.5%. The CDR3 spans 15 residues. Deletions cut 4 bases from V and 1 base from J, with 14 bases between. CDR1 is GTSNPN, CDR2 SVGIG, per germline (reference sequence). This clonotype originated in a middle-aged man with urothelial cancer. Source: PBMCs, taken around atezolizumab (anti-PD-L1) treatment. The chain recombines TRBV30 with TRBJ1-5; no firm D call. This CDR3 reads CAWTPGVTSNQPQHF. The CDR3 DNA reads TGTGCCTGGACGCCCGGAGTCACCAGCAATCAGCCCCAGCATTTT.